These 14 T cell receptor beta chains came from one sample sequenced in a study of Graves' ophthalmopathy and Graves' hyperthyroidism. The study amplified TCR beta CDR3 regions using RNA transcripts. After a first-round RT-PCR with HTBI primers, a second-round multiplex PCR was run. One entry per CDR3 protein results from TCRdb running MiXCR on the multiplex PCR reads. The profile covers over a million distinct CDR3 sequences, with 35% to 45% appearing a single time and roughly 11% taken by the ten largest. The sequenced sample consisted of peripheral blood or thyroid tissue (not recorded which). The receptors were sampled from an adult man with Graves' hyperthyroidism.

V and J are TRBV6-5 and TRBJ2-5, with 8 bases matching TRBD1. The CDR3 runs to 16 residues. The ends lost 5 bases at V and 1 base at J; junction bases unmatched: 9. Germline CDR1 is MNHEY and CDR2 is SVGAGI. The CDR3 sequence is CASSERQGNFQETQYF. In nucleotides, the CDR3 is TGTGCCAGCAGTGAAAGACAGGGGAATTTCCAAGAGACCCAGTACTTC.

The rearrangement joins TRBV4-1 to TRBJ1-3, with TRBD1 matching over 7 bases. The germline gives CDR1 MGHRA, CDR2 YSYEKL. The trim removed 4 bases at V and 1 base at J, leaving 4 bases unmatched. This CDR3 has 15 residues. The CDR3 loop is CASSPGQDSGNTIYF. CDR3 bases: TGCGCCAGCAGCCCCGGACAGGATTCTGGAAACACCATATATTTT.

This clonotype was recorded a few times. CDR3 loop: CASSPSSGGAFYEQYF. CDR3 coding DNA: TGTGCCAGCAGCCCATCTAGCGGGGGGGCTTTCTACGAGCAGTACTTC. This rearrangement joins TRBV28 to TRBJ2-7; TRBD2 matches 12 bases. Germline V CDR1 and CDR2: MDHEN, SYDVKM. The CDR3 has 16 amino acids. Trimming took 6 bases from V and 3 from J; bases not matched to a gene: 9.

The rearrangement joins TRBV4-2 to TRBJ2-7; no reliable D call. Germline assignment: CDR1 LGHNA and CDR2 YNFKEQ. There are 15 residues in the CDR3. The V and J ends lost 11 bases and 2 bases respectively, with 22 bases between them. This chain's CDR3 is CAWSVRTSLTYEQYF. In DNA, the CDR3 is TGTGCCTGGAGTGTCAGGACGTCCCTAACCTACGAGCAGTACTTC.

This clonotype was picked up many times. The chain joins TRBV19 to TRBJ1-1; perhaps TRBD1 as D (5 bases). From germline, CDR1 is LNHDA and CDR2 SQIVND (reference sequence). Trimming cost V 1 base and J 4 bases, with 7 bases left between them. The CDR3 contains 13 residues. The CDR3 sequence: CASSIVGTTEAFF. The CDR3 DNA reads as TGTGCCAGTAGTATAGTTGGGACCACTGAAGCTTTCTTT.

This clonotype came up a few times. V and J are TRBV12-3 or TRBV12-4 and TRBJ1-2; 7 bases match TRBD1. V lost 5 bases, J lost 8 bases, and 8 bases stayed unmatched. The CDR3 contains 13 residues. This chain's CDR3 is CASSPNRGVGYTF. In nucleotides, the CDR3 is TGTGCCAGCAGTCCGAACAGGGGAGTCGGCTACACCTTC.

This clonotype was seen ten or more times. V and J are TRBV5-1 and TRBJ1-2; D gene unclear. The V end was cut by 4 bases, the J end by 7 bases, with 17 bases between. This CDR3 is 14 amino acids long. Germline V lookup: CDR1 SGHRS, CDR2 YFSETQ. The CDR3 nucleotides read TGCGCCAGCAGCAAAGACGTAGCGTCCGGTGGCTACACCTTC. This encodes CASSKDVASGGYTF.

This clonotype came up many times. The chain recombines TRBV9 with TRBJ2-7, with 10 nucleotides matching TRBD1. The CDR3 has 14 residues. V was pared by 3 bases and J by 5 bases, with 5 bases of the junction left unmatched. From germline, CDR1 is SGDLS and CDR2 YYNGEE. CDR3 in amino acids: CASSGGDRGNEQYF. For the CDR3, the DNA is TGTGCCAGCAGCGGAGGGGACAGGGGTAACGAGCAGTACTTC.

As concerns this clonotype: One base away lies a much larger clone, so this may be a sequencing read error. The genes are TRBV7-9 and TRBJ1-3, with a tentative D call TRBD1 (6 bases). Germline V gene data show CDR1 as SEHNR and CDR2 as FQNEAQ (reference sequence). The CDR3 covers 15 residues. The DNA of the CDR3 is TGCGCCAGCAGCCCGGGACACGACTCTGGAGACACCATATATTTT. Its protein is CASSPGHDSGDTIYF.

This clonotype was counted at least ten times. The chain links TRBV7-2 to TRBJ1-4; D is undetermined. The CDR3 spans 12 residues. Germline V gene data show CDR1 as SGHTA and CDR2 as FQGNSA. Trimming shortened V by 3 bases and J by 5 bases, and 4 bases separated the two germline ends. Written as DNA, the CDR3 is TGTGCCAGCAGCTTTTCGAATGAAAAACTGTTTTTT. Its translation: CASSFSNEKLFF. Combining the CDR3 with reference TRBV7-2 and TRBJ1-4 gives the whole variable domain GAGVSQSPSNKVTEKGKDVELRCDPISGHTALYWYRQSLGQGLEFLIYFQGNSAPDKSGLPSDRFSAERTGGSVSTLTIQRTQQEDSAVYLCASSFSNEKLFFGSGTQLSVL.

This clonotype has a handful of counts. The genes are TRBV9 and TRBJ2-3; tentative D call: TRBD2 (6 bases). Looked up from germline, CDR1 is SGDLS and CDR2 is YYNGEE. CDR3 size: 15 residues. The ends were cut back, 2 bases at V and 0 bases at J, with 10 bases in the middle. CDR3 DNA: TGTGCCAGCAGCGTTGGCGGGGATAGCACAGATACGCAGTATTTT. Amino acids: CASSVGGDSTDTQYF.

A few counts support this clonotype. This chain joins TRBV9 and TRBJ1-1; possibly TRBD1 for D (5 bases). The CDR3 sequence is 16 residues long. CDR1 is SGDLS, CDR2 YYNGEE, per germline. Trimming took 4 bases from V and 1 from J, leaving 17 bases between them. Here the CDR3 reads CASSPVFWGRNTEAFF. The CDR3, as DNA: TGTGCCAGCAGCCCGGTTTTTTGGGGCCGGAACACTGAAGCTTTCTTT.

As regards this clonotype: A much larger clonotype is one base distant, so this may be a read error. V and J are TRBV20-1 and TRBJ1-6; a weak D match, TRBD1 (6 bases). Trimming took 0 bases from V and 13 from J, leaving 22 bases between them. Per the germline V gene, CDR1 is DFQATT and CDR2 is SNEGSKA (reference sequence). This CDR3 region has 16 residues. The CDR3 DNA reads TGCAGTGCTAGAGATGTGAGACAGGCTGATCTGGGGCCCCTCCACTTT. It codes for CSARDVRQADLGPLHF.

This clonotype was observed at least ten times. This chain links TRBV19 with TRBJ1-5, with TRBD1 identical over 8 bases. The V gene end was trimmed by 7 bases and the J gene end by 1 base; junction bases not matched to a gene: 15. Germline CDR1 is LNHDA and CDR2 is SQIVND (reference sequence). CDR3 length: 18 amino acids. CDR3: CASTTYSGQVSSNQPQHF. The CDR3 DNA is TGTGCCAGTACCACGTATTCGGGACAGGTGAGCAGCAATCAGCCCCAGCATTTT.